A single sample is the source of the 27 T cell receptor beta chains below, sequenced in a study of PD-1 blockade in classical Hodgkin lymphoma. Profiled with immunoSEQ multiplex PCR; TCRdb holds only in-frame clones, not every one. The table lists 90,000 to 110,000 clones, roughly 90% of them singletons, with roughly 20% in the top ten. This sample's time point: cycle 4 day 1 (C4D1), after more than five weeks of nivolumab. Each patient experienced a relapse that followed autologous stem cell transplantation, and brentuximab vedotin exposure varied. This sample comprised peripheral blood mononuclear cells (PBMCs), obtained before the fourth cycle of nivolumab. The source is a human donor with classical Hodgkin lymphoma.

The V and J genes are TRBV19 and TRBJ2-6; 8 nucleotides line up with TRBD1. CDR1 and CDR2 from the germline V gene are LNHDA and SQIVND (reference sequence). This CDR3 region has 15 residues. The V gene end was trimmed by 1 base and the J gene end by 7 bases; junction bases not matched to a gene: 3. The CDR3 is CASSIGQGTANVLTF. The CDR3 DNA is TGTGCCAGTAGTATAGGACAGGGGACCGCCAACGTCCTGACTTTC.

The V and J genes are TRBV2 and TRBJ1-2; 7 nucleotides align to TRBD1. Germline CDR1 SNHLY, CDR2 FYNNEI. The CDR3 is 14 amino acids. V was clipped by 1 base and J by 7 bases; unmatched bases: 6. The CDR3 DNA reads TGTGCCAGCAGTGAAGGAGGAGGGGGCCTTGGCTACACCTTC. Its protein product is CASSEGGGGLGYTF.

The V gene is TRBV28, the J gene TRBJ2-1, with a tentative D call TRBD2 (7 bases). V was cut by 7 bases and J by 5 bases, with 12 bases left in between. This CDR3 has 13 residues. Germline lookup yields CDR1 MDHEN and CDR2 SYDVKM. CDR3 loop: CASTAGADNEQFF. In nucleotides, the CDR3 is TGTGCCAGCACGGCGGGGGCCGACAATGAGCAGTTCTTC.

The V gene is TRBV5-1, the J gene TRBJ2-2; tentative D call: TRBD1 (5 bases). V was cut by 0 bases and J by 1 base, with 13 bases left in between. This CDR3 has 17 residues. The germline gives CDR1 SGHRS, CDR2 YFSETQ. The chain's CDR3 is CASSLGLRAGNTGELFF. The CDR3 coding sequence is TGCGCCAGCAGCTTGGGGCTCAGGGCAGGGAACACCGGGGAGCTGTTTTTT.

The chain is built from TRBV6-1 and TRBJ1-1, with 9 nucleotides matching TRBD1. The length of the CDR3 is 15 residues. V lost 4 bases to trimming and J lost 0 bases; unmatched junction nucleotides: 3. The germline V gene has CDR1 MNHNS and CDR2 SASEGT. The CDR3 here is CASSVDRGMNTEAFF. Written as DNA, the CDR3 is TGTGCCAGCAGTGTGGACAGGGGCATGAACACTGAAGCTTTCTTT.

The chain couples TRBV28 to TRBJ2-7; D unresolved. The V end was cut by 5 bases, the J end by 0 bases, with 11 bases between. The germline V gene encodes CDR1 MDHEN and CDR2 SYDVKM. This CDR3 has 14 residues. In DNA, the CDR3 is TGTGCCAGCAGTCTAGGCGGCAGCTCCTACGAGCAGTACTTC. Its translation: CASSLGGSSYEQYF. Full variable domain (missing parts from reference TRBV28 and TRBJ2-7): DVKVTQSSRYLVKRTGEKVFLECVQDMDHENMFWYRQDPGLGLRLIYFSYDVKMKEKGDIPEGYSVSREKKERFSLILESASTNQTSMYLCASSLGGSSYEQYFGPGTRLTVT.

The chain joins TRBV28 to TRBJ2-1, with 11 bases matching TRBD2. The CDR3 totals 16 residues. Losses at the gene ends were 2 bases for V and 10 bases for J; bases not matched to a gene: 10. In germline, CDR1 is MDHEN, CDR2 SYDVKM. The CDR3 sequence: CASSLGTGLAGYEQFF. The CDR3, as DNA: TGTGCCAGCAGTTTAGGGACCGGACTAGCGGGTTACGAGCAGTTCTTC.

The V call is TRBV6-5, the J call TRBJ1-2, with D possibly TRBD1 on 6 matching bases. Trimming took 5 bases from V and 2 from J, leaving 9 bases between them. Germline CDR1 MNHEY, CDR2 SVGAGI. CDR3 length equals 13 residues. CDR3 amino acids: CASSQQGNYGYTF. DNA of the CDR3: TGTGCCAGCAGTCAACAGGGAAACTATGGCTACACCTTC.

The gene calls are TRBV27 and TRBJ2-1; 8 nucleotides agree with TRBD2. J was trimmed by 5 bases and V by 3 bases; bases with no gene match: 6. The CDR3 extends over 15 amino acids. The germline V gene has CDR1 MNHEY and CDR2 SMNVEV (reference sequence). The chain's CDR3 is CASSLGLAGNNEQFF. CDR3 nucleotides: TGTGCCAGCAGTTTGGGCCTAGCGGGCAACAATGAGCAGTTCTTC.

The CDR3 bases are TGTGCTAGTGACCCGGGACTAGCAGGCGATACGCAGTATTTT. Residues: CASDPGLAGDTQYF. V and J are TRBV12-5 and TRBJ2-3, with TRBD2 identical over 9 bases. The J segment lost 6 bases and the V segment lost 7 bases, leaving 8 bases of the junction unmatched. The CDR3 loop spans 14 amino acids. CDR1 and CDR2 from the germline V gene are LGHNT and FRNRAP.

The chain recombines TRBV28 with TRBJ2-7, with 8 bases fitting TRBD2. The J segment lost 3 bases and the V segment lost 4 bases, leaving 8 bases of the junction unmatched. The germline V gene has CDR1 MDHEN and CDR2 SYDVKM. This CDR3 is built from 15 residues. In DNA, the CDR3 is TGTGCCAGCAGTTCGACTAGCGTAGGTGTCTACGAGCAGTACTTC. This codes for CASSSTSVGVYEQYF.

This CDR3 is CASTPKGLPVGTQYF. CDR3 nucleotides: TGTGCCAGCACCCCAAAGGGACTCCCCGTAGGGACCCAGTACTTC. The V gene is TRBV7-9, the J gene TRBJ2-5; a possible D gene is TRBD2 (6 bases). Germline CDR1 SEHNR, CDR2 FQNEAQ (reference sequence). V lost 7 bases and J 7 bases, leaving 22 bases between the germline ends. The CDR3 runs 15 residues.

This rearrangement joins TRBV7-2 to TRBJ2-3; possibly TRBD1 or TRBD2 for D (6 bases each). This CDR3 is 12 amino acids long. The germline CDR1 and CDR2 sequences are SGHTA and FQGNSA. V lost 5 bases, J lost 6 bases, and 9 bases lay in between. The CDR3 spells CASSEGGDTQYF. CDR3 in DNA: TGTGCCAGCAGCGAAGGGGGGGATACGCAGTATTTT. Based on the CDR3 plus reference TRBV7-2 and TRBJ2-3, the full variable domain is GAGVSQSPSNKVTEKGKDVELRCDPISGHTALYWYRQSLGQGLEFLIYFQGNSAPDKSGLPSDRFSAERTGGSVSTLTIQRTQQEDSAVYLCASSEGGDTQYFGPGTRLTVL.

This clone was seen once. The chain is built from TRBV6-5 and TRBJ2-7; tentatively, D is TRBD1 (6 bases). With 5 bases removed from V and 5 bases from J, the gap between germline ends came to 13 bases. CDR1 is MNHEY and CDR2 is SVGAGI in the germline V gene. The CDR3 is made up of 13 amino acids. CDR3 loop: CASSGYRAHEQYF. The DNA for the CDR3 is TGTGCCAGCAGTGGATACAGGGCCCACGAGCAGTACTTC.

This chain joins TRBV29-1 and TRBJ1-1, with D possibly matching TRBD1 (6 bases). Looked up from germline, CDR1 is SQVTM and CDR2 is ANQGSEA. Trimming cost V 8 bases and J 1 base, with 17 bases left between them. CDR3 length equals 14 residues. This CDR3 is CSTRGQQKNTEAFF. The CDR3 DNA reads as TGCAGCACGCGGGGGCAGCAAAAGAACACTGAAGCTTTCTTT.

Written as DNA, the CDR3 is TGTGCCAGCAGCGTAGCTGGAAGTAGCCGCTACGAGCAGTACTTC. It specifies CASSVAGSSRYEQYF. The chain has TRBV9 and TRBJ2-7; D unclear. V lost 0 bases and J lost 3, with 13 bases in between. The CDR3 length is 15 residues. CDR1 is SGDLS and CDR2 is YYNGEE in the germline V gene. The full variable domain, with the rest looked up from reference TRBV9 and TRBJ2-7, is DSGVTQTPKHLITATGQRVTLRCSPRSGDLSVYWYQQSLDQGLQFLIQYYNGEERAKGNILERFSAQQFPDLHSELNLSSLELGDSALYFCASSVAGSSRYEQYFGPGTRLTVT.

V gene TRBV18 combines with J gene TRBJ2-3; D is unresolved. Between the trimmed V and J ends, which lost 0 bases and 4 bases, there was a span of 5 bases. Germline loops: CDR1 KGHSH, CDR2 LQKENI. The CDR3 runs 13 residues. The chain's CDR3 is CASSPPNPDTQYF. CDR3 DNA: TGTGCCAGCTCACCACCCAACCCAGATACGCAGTATTTT.

The chain recombines TRBV7-2 with TRBJ2-4; a weak D match, TRBD1 (5 bases). The CDR3 runs to 15 residues. Germline CDR1 reads SGHTA; CDR2 reads FQGNSA. Between the trimmed V and J ends, which lost 3 bases and 5 bases, there was a span of 14 bases. This CDR3 is CASSLGPGPQNIQYF. The CDR3 DNA reads as TGTGCCAGCAGCTTGGGGCCAGGGCCCCAAAACATTCAGTACTTC.

CDR3 DNA: TGTGCCAGCAGTTTACTGTTAGATCGGGGCTCCGGCTACACCTTC. This sequence encodes CASSLLLDRGSGYTF. V and J are TRBV28 and TRBJ1-2; possibly TRBD1 for D (5 bases). Germline loops: CDR1 MDHEN, CDR2 SYDVKM. The V end lost 2 bases, the J end lost 8 bases, and 18 bases lay between the germline ends. The CDR3 runs to 15 residues.

The chain has TRBV5-4 and TRBJ2-1; TRBD2 matches at 7 bases. The CDR3 length is 15 residues. CDR1 and CDR2 (germline): SGHNT, YYREEE (reference sequence). The ends lost 0 bases at V and 8 bases at J; junction bases unmatched: 8. Here the CDR3 DNA reads TGTGCCAGCAGCTTGGGGGACTATTCTCAGGATGAGCAGTTCTTC. Amino acid sequence: CASSLGDYSQDEQFF.

The chain has TRBV6-5 and TRBJ1-2, with TRBD1 as a possible D gene (5 bases). The germline V gene encodes CDR1 MNHEY and CDR2 SVGAGI. The V and J ends lost 0 bases and 6 bases respectively, with 17 bases between them. The CDR3 covers 16 residues. The CDR3 DNA reads as TGTGCCAGCAGTTACTCTCGACAGCCCGGAAAGGATGGCTACACCTTC. Its translation is CASSYSRQPGKDGYTF.

V is TRBV15 and J is TRBJ1-2; D is unclear. The germline gives CDR1 LNHNV, CDR2 YYDKDF (reference sequence). V dropped 5 bases and J dropped 8 bases, with 15 bases sitting between them. This CDR3 contains 13 residues. The CDR3, as DNA: TGTGCCACCAGCGGAGGAGGATCTATGGGCTACACCTTC. It translates to CATSGGGSMGYTF. The full variable domain, in which reference TRBV15 and TRBJ1-2 provide the parts outside the CDR3, is DAMVIQNPRYQVTQFGKPVTLSCSQTLNHNVMYWYQQKSSQAPKLLFHYYDKDFNNEADTPDNFQSRRPNTSFCFLDIRSPGLGDTAMYLCATSGGGSMGYTFGSGTRLTVV.

The chain recombines TRBV5-4 with TRBJ2-1; no definite D call. V was pared by 4 bases and J by 8 bases, with 10 bases between. The CDR3 sequence is 12 residues long. The germline gives CDR1 SGHNT, CDR2 YYREEE (reference sequence). This CDR3 reads CASSRKTDEQFF. CDR3 DNA sequence: TGTGCCAGCAGCCGAAAGACGGATGAGCAGTTCTTC. Looking up the rest from reference TRBV5-4 and TRBJ2-1 gives the full variable domain: ETGVTQSPTHLIKTRGQQVTLRCSSQSGHNTVSWYQQALGQGPQFIFQYYREEENGRGNFPPRFSGLQFPNYSSELNVNALELDDSALYLCASSRKTDEQFFGPGTRLTVL.

This chain uses TRBV28 with TRBJ2-7, with 13 bases matching TRBD2. V lost 5 bases, J lost 4 bases, and 8 bases stayed unmatched. This CDR3 contains 16 residues. In germline, CDR1 is MDHEN, CDR2 SYDVKM. The CDR3 reads CASSPGLAGAYYEQYF. In DNA, the CDR3 is TGTGCCAGCAGTCCCGGACTAGCGGGAGCATATTACGAGCAGTACTTC.

This clone occurred once. V is TRBV11-2 and J is TRBJ2-1; 8 bases fit TRBD2. The CDR3 covers 15 residues. The J segment lost 2 bases and the V segment lost 5 bases, leaving 5 bases of the junction unmatched. CDR1 is SGHAT and CDR2 is FQNNGV in the germline V gene. As DNA, the CDR3 is TGTGCCAGCAGCCCGACTAGCGTGACCTACAATGAGCAGTTCTTC. Residues: CASSPTSVTYNEQFF.

This clone was counted only a few times. This chain joins TRBV4-3 and TRBJ1-4, with a tentative D call TRBD1 (5 bases). Trimming took 1 base from V and 3 from J, leaving 15 bases between them. The germline V gene encodes CDR1 LGHNA and CDR2 YSLEER. This CDR3 comprises 17 residues. CDR3 loop: CASSQAGTPRSNEKLFF. CDR3 in DNA: TGCGCCAGCAGCCAAGCTGGGACTCCCAGGTCTAATGAAAAACTGTTTTTT.

The J gene is TRBJ2-1, the V gene TRBV5-1; no definite D call. Germline V gene lookup returns CDR1 SGHRS and CDR2 YFSETQ. The germline V and J ends were trimmed by 1 base and 0 bases, with 14 bases remaining between them. This CDR3 is 17 amino acids long. This chain's CDR3 is CASSLNEPRSSYNEQFF. The CDR3 region has the DNA TGCGCCAGCAGCTTGAATGAGCCGAGGAGCTCCTACAATGAGCAGTTCTTC.